These T cell receptor beta chains were read from a single sample in a study of T-cell reconstitution after alpha-beta-depleted transplantation in children. TCRdb recomputed calls from the PCR reads with MiXCR, one row per CDR3 protein. The data contain over 45,000 distinct CDR3 sequences, about 9% of them singletons. The sample here was PBMCs, mostly from graft donor cells, taken 60 days after TCRalphabeta/CD19-depleted stem cell transplant. The receptors were sampled from a male patient between 2 and 15 years old who had a stem cell transplant for chronic granulomatous disease, so the T cells may come from the graft donor. The CDR3 runs from the conserved cysteine through the conserved F or W. For some rows the clone size is stated as once, few or many, or as a class when expanded; others skip it.

clone_size: many
v_call: TRBV20-1
cdr3_aa: CSAGGAEPYEQYF

clone_size: many
v_call: TRBV19
cdr3_aa: CASSSRDRGIHEQYF

clone_size: NA
v_call: TRBV15
cdr3_aa: CATSRQTLSTDTQYF

clone_size: NA
v_call: TRBV9
cdr3_aa: CASSVVGQGPYNEQFF

clone_size: many
v_call: TRBV28
cdr3_aa: CASSPQTGLGNQPQHF

clone_size: once
v_call: TRBV5-4
cdr3_aa: CASRGDYSSTDTQYF

clone_size: many
v_call: TRBV2
cdr3_aa: CASRAGLAPNNEQFF

clone_size: many
v_call: TRBV27
cdr3_aa: CASSPDRVWGRGSTDTQYF

clone_size: NA
v_call: TRBV20-1
cdr3_aa: CSARDDLRGNTEAFF

clone_size: many
v_call: TRBV12-3/TRBV12-4
cdr3_aa: CASSLEVSHYEQYF

clone_size: few
v_call: TRBV18
cdr3_aa: CASSPRTSGQETQYF

clone_size: many
v_call: TRBV12-3/TRBV12-4
cdr3_aa: CASSLYRVGNQPQHF

clone_size: many
v_call: TRBV18
cdr3_aa: CASSPEVTYNEQFF

clone_size: many
v_call: TRBV7-2
cdr3_aa: CASSLHRDRGAQPQHF

clone_size: few
v_call: TRBV11-3
cdr3_aa: CASSFLNTEAFF

clone_size: many
v_call: TRBV12-3/TRBV12-4
cdr3_aa: CASSFGGGNTIYF

clone_size: NA
v_call: TRBV4-1
cdr3_aa: CASSHPGSRGTGELFF

clone_size: NA
v_call: TRBV5-1
cdr3_aa: CASSLKLAGPLGNEQFF

clone_size: many
v_call: TRBV7-9
cdr3_aa: CASSLGQSVDFYGYTF

clone_size: many
v_call: TRBV20-1
cdr3_aa: CSARDASGRAATGELFF

clone_size: many
v_call: TRBV12-3/TRBV12-4
cdr3_aa: CASSPAGPEQYF

clone_size: many
v_call: TRBV9
cdr3_aa: CASSVGPSGYNEQFF

clone_size: many
v_call: TRBV20-1
cdr3_aa: CRALGQGSPDTQYF

clone_size: few
v_call: TRBV19
cdr3_aa: CASRIRGVNSNQPQHF

clone_size: many
v_call: TRBV6-2/TRBV6-3
cdr3_aa: CASRISRGSYNEQFF